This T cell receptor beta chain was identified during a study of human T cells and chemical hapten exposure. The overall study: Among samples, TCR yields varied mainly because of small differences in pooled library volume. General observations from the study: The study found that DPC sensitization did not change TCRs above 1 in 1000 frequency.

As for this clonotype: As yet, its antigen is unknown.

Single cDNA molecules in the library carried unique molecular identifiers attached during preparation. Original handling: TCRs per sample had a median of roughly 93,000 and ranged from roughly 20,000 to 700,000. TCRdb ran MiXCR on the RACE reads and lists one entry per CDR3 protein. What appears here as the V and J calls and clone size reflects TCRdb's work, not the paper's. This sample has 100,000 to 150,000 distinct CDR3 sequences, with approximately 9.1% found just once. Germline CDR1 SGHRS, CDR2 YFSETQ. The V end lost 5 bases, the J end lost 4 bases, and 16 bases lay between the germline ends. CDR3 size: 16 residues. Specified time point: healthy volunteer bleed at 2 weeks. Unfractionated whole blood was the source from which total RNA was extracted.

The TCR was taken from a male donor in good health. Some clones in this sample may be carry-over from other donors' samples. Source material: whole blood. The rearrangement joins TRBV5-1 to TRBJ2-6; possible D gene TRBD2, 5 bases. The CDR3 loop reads CASSSPAEAGANVLTF. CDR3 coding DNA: TGCGCCAGCAGTTCCCCCGCGGAGGCCGGGGCCAACGTCCTGACTTTC.